The rows below give T cell receptor beta chains drawn from one sample of a study of shared clonotypes between healthy human individuals. Generated by immunoSEQ multiplex PCR, the TCRdb table keeps only in-frame clones and is missing some. The sample lists 1,500,000 or so clones, approximately 98.5% seen once, with about 0.34% in the top ten. Sequencing was carried out using naive CD4+ T cells sorted from blood. These receptors were collected from a man aged 25 to 45 in good health. Both conserved end residues are part of each CDR3. Each record gives: V gene, CDR3 protein.

TRBV4-1	CASSIRDRQFF
TRBV13	CASSSFMSGSPEAFF
TRBV5-8	CASSLGQTTSHETQYF
TRBV25-1	CASSESYGLNEQFF
TRBV5-5	CASSLYRTNSHGYTF
TRBV6-5	CASSLRPGRGNTIYF
TRBV27	CASTRLGTYEQYF
TRBV11-2	CASSLLAGANVLTF
TRBV7-9	CASSTGLAEIYEQYF
TRBV11-2	CASSARLAGGGEQYF
TRBV5-8	CASSSLDRKRTQYF
TRBV7-9	CASSPGNTIYF
TRBV7-2	CASSLGTGIRTNEKLFF
TRBV5-1	CASSSLGLARSGANVLTF
TRBV29-1	CSVARTSGAKETQYF
TRBV10-1	CASSGTGARGGELFF
TRBV6-1	CASRNRGRQETQYF
TRBV7-6	CASSLAGVSYEQYF
TRBV5-1	CASSLYGTGREETQYF
TRBV5-1	CASSLVGSYEQYF
TRBV10-3	CASGTQGGELFF
TRBV19	CASSIVAGPYGYTF
TRBV7-2	CASSSIRVFPGELFF
TRBV11-3	CASSPTGGSYNEQFF
TRBV10-1	CASSLQGLYEQYF
TRBV28	CASRLQGYEQYF
TRBV2	CASGGGRQPQHF
TRBV5-4	CASSLWGSGNTIYF
TRBV7-2	CASSLEAQGANYEQYF
TRBV9	CASSVSGGGTDTQYF
TRBV15	CATSRDVAGNYEQYF
TRBV6-6	CASSSTDTQYF
TRBV7-8	CASSSPDRDSNQPQHF
TRBV5-4	CASSSAGRLAPGEQYF
TRBV15	CATSRDRNLIYF
TRBV7-2	CASSLRLTVDTQYF
TRBV6-1	CASSEAQGPYGYTF
TRBV19	CASSPWGMANTGELFF
TRBV18	CASSEKTGILAFF
TRBV7-7	CASSLGPRYEQYF
TRBV18	CASSPGRGSNEQFF
TRBV7-2	CASSPRPDGGHTNTQYF
TRBV11-2	CASSFGRASGTDTQYF
TRBV15	CATSRDQGDTQYF